The 5 T cell receptor beta chains reported below all come from one sample, sequenced in a study of CD8 T cells in ankylosing spondylitis. From the 5' RACE reads, TCRdb called clonotypes with MiXCR, one entry per CDR3 protein. The table has fewer than 500,000 distinct CDR3 sequences, 26% seen once. These receptors are not linked to any known antigen. Study results and limitations: What appeared characteristic of ankylosing spondylitis blood was a TCR beta motif of eight highly homologous variants.

The specimen sequenced was blood, either unsorted or a sorted T cell fraction (not recorded which). The receptors come from a male donor with ankylosing spondylitis.

This clonotype was detected only a few times. V gene TRBV20-1 combines with J gene TRBJ1-1; 9 bases fit TRBD1. V lost 4 bases to trimming and J lost 0 bases; unmatched junction nucleotides: 9. The CDR3 spans 16 residues. The V gene's germline CDR1 is DFQATT and CDR2 SNEGSKA (reference sequence). The CDR3 loop is CSANIPGQGVNTEAFF. The DNA of the CDR3 is TGCAGTGCTAATATACCGGGACAGGGCGTGAACACTGAAGCTTTCTTT.

This clonotype came up a few times. The V and J genes are TRBV5-1 and TRBJ1-2, with D unclear. Per germline, CDR1 SGHRS and CDR2 YFSETQ. Trimming removed 2 bases at V and 8 bases at J, with 13 bases between. The CDR3 is 13 residues long. For the CDR3, the DNA is TGCGCCAGCAGCTTTGATTCAATAGGAGGCTACACCTTC. Amino acid sequence: CASSFDSIGGYTF.

This clonotype was seen more than once but under ten times. V gene TRBV5-6 combines with J gene TRBJ2-1, with D perhaps being TRBD1 or TRBD2 (5 bases each). V was trimmed by 4 bases and J by 5 bases, leaving 13 bases between them. Germline CDR1 SGHDT, CDR2 YYEEEE. The CDR3 has 14 amino acids. The CDR3 loop is CASSIYRDDNEQFF. The CDR3 nucleotides read TGTGCCAGCAGCATTTACCGGGACGACAATGAGCAGTTCTTC.

The chain links TRBV7-9 to TRBJ1-2; weak D call: TRBD1 (6 bases). This CDR3 comprises 12 residues. Germline V gene data show CDR1 as SEHNR and CDR2 as FQNEAQ (reference sequence). V gave up 5 bases and J gave up 8 bases, with 12 bases separating them. Here the CDR3 reads CASSPSGEGYTF. The CDR3 nucleotides read TGTGCCAGCAGCCCTTCAGGGGAAGGCTACACCTTC.

This clonotype was seen a handful of times. The chain carries TRBV15 and TRBJ2-1, with 8 bases lining up with TRBD2. J lost 6 bases, V lost 3 bases, and 10 bases had no gene match. Germline values: CDR1 LNHNV, CDR2 YYDKDF (reference sequence). The CDR3 sequence is 16 residues long. CDR3 region: CATSRVRLAGFNEQFF. DNA of the CDR3: TGTGCCACCAGCAGGGTAAGGCTAGCGGGCTTCAATGAGCAGTTCTTC.